The 8 T cell receptor beta chains given below trace back to one sample, sequenced in a study of T cell responses to AZD1222 COVID-19 vaccine. Libraries were prepared by immunoSEQ multiplex PCR; TCRdb keeps only in-frame clonotypes and omits some of them. The table records around 95,000 clones, approximately 87% of them present only once. The sequencing used peripheral blood, collected on day 0 of AZD1222 vaccination. These receptor sequences come from an adult in good health.

The chain combines TRBV12-3 or TRBV12-4 with TRBJ1-1; D not certain. The CDR3 length is 13 residues. The germline V and J ends were trimmed by 2 bases and 10 bases, with 14 bases remaining between them. CDR3 region: CASSLTSRNRAFF. CDR3 DNA sequence: TGTGCCAGCAGTTTAACGTCCCGGAACAGAGCTTTCTTT.

The chain has TRBV7-9 and TRBJ1-5; TRBD1 matches 8 bases. Looked up from germline, CDR1 is SEHNR and CDR2 is FQNEAQ (reference sequence). The V and J ends lost 4 bases and 7 bases, in that order; junction bases with no gene match: 9. CDR3 size: 15 residues. The CDR3 sequence: CASSSNRGADQPQHF. The CDR3 DNA reads TGTGCCAGCAGCTCAAACAGGGGGGCCGACCAGCCCCAGCATTTT.

The rearrangement links TRBV9 to TRBJ2-2, with TRBD1 matching 7 bases. The trim removed 6 bases at V and 3 bases at J, leaving 5 bases unmatched. In germline, CDR1 is SGDLS, CDR2 YYNGEE. The CDR3 is made up of 14 amino acids. The CDR3 bases are TGTGCCAGCACCCGACAGGGTGACACCGGGGAGCTGTTTTTT. This sequence encodes CASTRQGDTGELFF.

CDR3 coding DNA: TGTGCCAGCAGTGGTCCGGTGGGGACTGCTGAAGCTTTCTTT. Protein: CASSGPVGTAEAFF. The V call is TRBV2, the J call TRBJ1-1, with D perhaps matching TRBD1 (5 bases). CDR1 is SNHLY and CDR2 is FYNNEI in the germline V gene. The CDR3 is 14 residues long. V gave up 4 bases and J gave up 6 bases, with 15 bases separating them. Complete variable domain (other parts from reference TRBV2 and TRBJ1-1): EPEVTQTPSHQVTQMGQEVILRCVPISNHLYFYWYRQILGQKVEFLVSFYNNEISEKSEIFDDQFSVERPDGSNFTLKIRSTKLEDSAMYFCASSGPVGTAEAFFGQGTRLTVV.

The chain carries TRBV9 and TRBJ2-7; TRBD2 matches 10 bases. Germline-derived CDR1 and CDR2 are SGDLS and YYNGEE. Trimming at V came to 0 bases and at J to 4 bases, leaving 7 bases not matched to a gene. The CDR3 runs 16 residues. This CDR3 reads CASSVEAGLAVYEQYF. The CDR3 DNA sequence: TGTGCCAGCAGCGTAGAAGCAGGACTAGCGGTATACGAGCAGTACTTC.

This chain uses TRBV4-3 with TRBJ2-1, with D tentatively TRBD2 (5 bases). V was clipped by 0 bases and J by 0 bases, with 6 bases between them. The germline gives CDR1 LGHNA, CDR2 YSLEER. The length of the CDR3 is 15 residues. The CDR3, as DNA: TGCGCCAGCAGCCAAGATGGGAGCTCCTACAATGAGCAGTTCTTC. Protein sequence: CASSQDGSSYNEQFF.

V and J are TRBV18 and TRBJ2-7; no firm D call. This CDR3 has 13 amino acids. CDR1 KGHSH and CDR2 LQKENI come from the germline V gene. The V gene lost 1 base and the J gene lost 2 bases, with 6 bases spanning the gap. The CDR3 reads CASSPRDTYEQYF. The CDR3 DNA reads TGTGCCAGCTCACCACGGGATACCTACGAGCAGTACTTC.

The genes are TRBV21-1 and TRBJ1-2; whether TRBD1, the table's D call, matches the DNA was not checked. TRBV21-1 is shown as a pseudogene. This CDR3 has 19 amino acids. CDR3 region: CASSSPTAPGRDGGYGYTF. The CDR3, as DNA: TGTGCCAGCAGCAGCCCGACAGCCCCCGGTAGGGATGGTGGCTATGGCTACACCTTC.